The rows below give T cell receptor beta chains drawn from one sample of a study of identical twins. TCRdb processed the 5' RACE reads anew with MiXCR; each CDR3 protein has one entry. The table includes 400,000 to 500,000 distinct CDR3 sequences, 15% to 20% detected once. The source material was naive T cells sorted from blood. The receptors here all came from a man aged 45-65 years in good health. CDR3s include the opening cysteine and the closing phenylalanine or tryptophan. The D gene is left open where the match is weak. Some rows mark clone size as missing; the rest say once, few, many or name a class of expanded clone.

V	size	D	J	DNA	CDR3
TRBV27	NA	NA	TRBJ2-7	TGTGCCAGCAGTTTGATCGGACTCTCGGCCTACGAGCAGTACTTC	CASSLIGLSAYEQYF
TRBV4-3	NA	NA	TRBJ2-1	TGCGCCAGCAGCGTACTAGCTTTAGCTCCCTACAATGAGCAGTTCTTC	CASSVLALAPYNEQFF
TRBV5-1	NA	NA	TRBJ2-3	TGCGCCAGCAGCTTGGATTTTAGTGAGGCAGATACGCAGTATTTT	CASSLDFSEADTQYF
TRBV19	many	NA	TRBJ1-2	TGTGCCAGTGGGGGGGGCCTGGCTAACTATGGCTACACCTTC	CASGGGLANYGYTF
TRBV5-6	NA	TRBD2	TRBJ2-3	TGTGCCAGCAGCTTGGGAGCGGGGGGGTCCTCAGATACGCAGTATTTT	CASSLGAGGSSDTQYF
TRBV19	many	TRBD1	TRBJ1-5	TGTGCCAGCACCGGGGGGGCCAGGGGGAAAAATCAGCCCCAGCATTTT	CASTGGARGKNQPQHF
TRBV9	NA	TRBD1	TRBJ2-1	TGTGCCAGCAGATCGGGGACAGGGGGTAATAATGAGCAGTTCTTC	CASRSGTGGNNEQFF
TRBV12-3/TRBV12-4	many	TRBD2	TRBJ2-1	TGTGCCAGCAGTGCCCTTCGTACGGGGGGGTTTAATGAGCAGTTCTTC	CASSALRTGGFNEQFF
TRBV20-1	many	NA	TRBJ2-5	TGCAGTGCTCAGCGACAGGAAAGGCAAGAGACCCAGTACTTC	CSAQRQERQETQYF
TRBV7-9	NA	NA	TRBJ1-1	TGTGCCAGCAGCTTAGCCGTGATGGTTGGGGTTTACACTGAAGCTTTCTTT	CASSLAVMVGVYTEAFF
TRBV20-1	many	TRBD1	TRBJ2-3	TGCAGTGCTAGAGACGACAGGGGGCACGCAGATACGCAGTATTTT	CSARDDRGHADTQYF
TRBV29-1	few	TRBD2	TRBJ2-1	TGCAGCGTTGAAGGGGAGGGCCGACTCAATGAGCAGTTCTTC	CSVEGEGRLNEQFF
TRBV7-9	few	NA	TRBJ2-1	TGTGCCAGCAGCTTAGGATTTGTCGAGCGGTCCTACAATGAGCAGTTCTTC	CASSLGFVERSYNEQFF
TRBV29-1	few	NA	TRBJ2-2	TGCAGCGTATGGGGACACGCGAACACCGGGGAGCTGTTTTTT	CSVWGHANTGELFF
TRBV6-2/TRBV6-3	many	NA	TRBJ1-5	TGTGCCAGCAGTTACGGGGGGAGTGGCAATCAGCCCCAGCATTTT	CASSYGGSGNQPQHF
TRBV29-1	few	TRBD1	TRBJ2-7	TGCAGCGTTGAAGATCGGACAGGGCCTTCCTACGAGCAGTACTTC	CSVEDRTGPSYEQYF
TRBV5-1	few	NA	TRBJ2-2	TGCGCCAGCAGCTTTGGGCAGGAGAACACCGGGGAGCTGTTTTTT	CASSFGQENTGELFF
TRBV12-3/TRBV12-4	NA	NA	TRBJ2-7	TGTGCCAGCAGTTTTAAAGGGAGGACTTTAGCCTCCTACGAGCAGTACTTC	CASSFKGRTLASYEQYF
TRBV5-5	many	NA	TRBJ1-6	TGTGCCAGCAGCTTGCCAGGGAGCTCCTATAATTCACCCCTCCACTTT	CASSLPGSSYNSPLHF
TRBV15	many	NA	TRBJ2-7	TGTGCCACCAGCAGAGACGCCTACGAGCAGTACTTC	CATSRDAYEQYF
TRBV5-6	NA	TRBD2	TRBJ2-1	TGTGCCAGCAGCTTGGGCCTGGGGGGGGTAGGCTACAATGAGCAGTTCTTC	CASSLGLGGVGYNEQFF
TRBV3-1	many	NA	TRBJ2-3	TGTGCCAGCAGCCCCTCCCGTGGTAGCGGTCGTAGGGGTACGCAGTATTTT	CASSPSRGSGRRGTQYF
TRBV10-3	many	NA	TRBJ2-1	TGTGCCATCAGTGATGGTGTATACAATGAGCAGTTCTTC	CAISDGVYNEQFF
TRBV2	few	NA	TRBJ1-3	TGTGCCAGCAGTGAAGGTCAGGCTACCTCTGGAAACACCATATATTTT	CASSEGQATSGNTIYF
TRBV7-3	few	TRBD2	TRBJ2-2	TGTGCCAGTCAGGGACTAGGCGGGAGTTCCGGCACCGGGGAGCTGTTTTTT	CASQGLGGSSGTGELFF
TRBV24-1	NA	TRBD2	TRBJ2-1	TGTGCCACCAGTGTAAGATCGGGAGGTCACAATGAGCAGTTCTTC	CATSVRSGGHNEQFF
TRBV6-1	many	NA	TRBJ2-5	TGTGCCAGCAGCCGGACAGTTCAAGAGACCCAGTACTTC	CASSRTVQETQYF
TRBV12-3/TRBV12-4	NA	NA	TRBJ2-1	TGTGCCAGCAGGACCGGGACTGGGGTCTACAATGAGCAGTTCTTC	CASRTGTGVYNEQFF
TRBV12-3/TRBV12-4	many	NA	TRBJ1-2	TGTGCCAGCAGTCCAAACATCCTGGACACCGGCTATGGCTACACCTTC	CASSPNILDTGYGYTF
TRBV5-1	few	TRBD1	TRBJ1-5	TGCGCCAGCAGCTCAACAGGGGGGGAGCCCCAGCATTTT	CASSSTGGEPQHF
TRBV6-5	many	TRBD2	TRBJ2-1	TGTGCCAGCAGTTACCCCTTGGCGGGAGTGTCGTACAATGAGCAGTTCTTC	CASSYPLAGVSYNEQFF
TRBV12-3/TRBV12-4	many	TRBD2	TRBJ2-3	TGTGCCAGTACGACTAGCGGGGGAGATACGCAGTATTTT	CASTTSGGDTQYF
TRBV20-1	NA	NA	TRBJ2-7	TGCAGTGCTAGAGATCGGGGCGGGACGCCCTACGAGCAGTACTTC	CSARDRGGTPYEQYF
TRBV29-1	many	NA	TRBJ2-3	TGCAGCACCCCCCGTGGTATACAGTTCGGAGATACGCAGTATTTT	CSTPRGIQFGDTQYF
TRBV5-1	few	TRBD1	TRBJ1-6	TGCGCCAGCAGCGGCGGACAGGGGGCTATATCACCCCTCCACTTT	CASSGGQGAISPLHF
TRBV10-3	few	NA	TRBJ2-7	TGTGCCATCAGTGACAGGGGAGCGTTCGAGCAGTACTTC	CAISDRGAFEQYF
TRBV4-3	NA	NA	TRBJ1-6	TGCGCCAGCAGCCAAGATCTCCACAGGGACAATTCACCCCTCCACTTT	CASSQDLHRDNSPLHF
TRBV9	many	NA	TRBJ2-3	TGTGCCAGCAGCCCCTCCCCGGGGGCCACAGATACGCAGTATTTT	CASSPSPGATDTQYF